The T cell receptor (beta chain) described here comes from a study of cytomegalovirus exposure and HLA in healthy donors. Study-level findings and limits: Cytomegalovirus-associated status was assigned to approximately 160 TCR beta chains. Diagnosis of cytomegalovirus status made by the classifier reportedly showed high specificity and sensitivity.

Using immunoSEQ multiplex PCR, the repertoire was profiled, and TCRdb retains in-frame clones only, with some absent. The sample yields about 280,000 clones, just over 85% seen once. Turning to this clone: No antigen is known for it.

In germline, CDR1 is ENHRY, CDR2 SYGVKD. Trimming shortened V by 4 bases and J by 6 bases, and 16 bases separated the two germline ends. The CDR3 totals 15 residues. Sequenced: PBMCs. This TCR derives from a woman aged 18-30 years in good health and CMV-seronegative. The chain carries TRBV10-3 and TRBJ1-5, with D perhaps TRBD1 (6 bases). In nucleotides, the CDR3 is TGTGCCATCAGTGGGGGTCAGGGGTTAGGTCAGCCCCAGCATTTT. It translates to CAISGGQGLGQPQHF.